This TCR beta chain was recovered during a study of OX40 agonist ivuxolimab in advanced cancers. As for the study in general: Dose-escalation cases comprised hepatocellular carcinoma, melanoma, renal cell or head and neck cancer. Three patients, one with hepatocellular carcinoma and two with cutaneous melanoma, responded partially.

The CDR3 extends over 16 amino acids. Autoimmune disease history or systemic immunosuppression barred patients. Sampled blood was obtained at baseline, cycle 4 day 1, and cycle 7 day 1. TCRdb's table, derived via immunoSEQ multiplex PCR, lists solely in-frame clones and lacks some. Of fewer than 25,000 clones listed, about 87% are singletons. The rearrangement joins TRBV21-1 to TRBJ2-3; the table calls TRBD1, which could not be checked here. TRBV21-1 is recorded as a pseudogene. The source material was CD4+ or CD8+ T cells sorted from blood, sampled in a trial of the OX40 agonist ivuxolimab. This TCR came from an adult with an advanced solid tumor such as melanoma, head and neck, liver or kidney cancer. The CDR3: CASSKGPGECTDTQYF. CDR3 nucleotide sequence: TGTGCCAGCAGCAAAGGTCCAGGGGAGTGTACAGATACGCAGTATTTT.